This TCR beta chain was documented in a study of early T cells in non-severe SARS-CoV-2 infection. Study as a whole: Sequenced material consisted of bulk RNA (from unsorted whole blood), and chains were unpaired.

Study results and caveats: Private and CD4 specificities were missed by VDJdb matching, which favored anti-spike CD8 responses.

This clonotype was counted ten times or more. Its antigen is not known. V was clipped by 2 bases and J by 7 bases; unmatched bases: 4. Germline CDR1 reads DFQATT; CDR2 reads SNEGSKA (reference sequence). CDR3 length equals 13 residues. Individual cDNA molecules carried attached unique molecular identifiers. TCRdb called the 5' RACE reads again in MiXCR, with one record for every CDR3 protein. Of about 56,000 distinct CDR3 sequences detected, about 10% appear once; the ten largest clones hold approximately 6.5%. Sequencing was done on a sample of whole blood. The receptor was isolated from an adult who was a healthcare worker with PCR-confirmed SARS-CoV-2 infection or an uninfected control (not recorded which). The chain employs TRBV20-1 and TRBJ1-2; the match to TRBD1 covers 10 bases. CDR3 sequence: CSARPGQGFGYTF. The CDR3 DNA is TGCAGTGCTAGACCGGGACAGGGGTTTGGCTACACCTTC.